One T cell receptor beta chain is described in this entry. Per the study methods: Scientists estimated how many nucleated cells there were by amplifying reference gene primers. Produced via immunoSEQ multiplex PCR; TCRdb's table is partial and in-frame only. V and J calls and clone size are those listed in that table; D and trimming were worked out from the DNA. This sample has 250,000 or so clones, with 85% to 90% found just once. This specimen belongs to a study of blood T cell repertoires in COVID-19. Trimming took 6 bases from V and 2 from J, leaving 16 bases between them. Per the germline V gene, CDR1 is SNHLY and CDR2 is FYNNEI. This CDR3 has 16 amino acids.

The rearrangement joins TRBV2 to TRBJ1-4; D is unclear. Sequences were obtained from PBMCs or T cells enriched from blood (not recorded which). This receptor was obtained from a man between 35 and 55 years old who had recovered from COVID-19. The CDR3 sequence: CASSPTRWATNEKLFF. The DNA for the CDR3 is TGTGCCAGCAGCCCGACTAGATGGGCCACTAATGAAAAACTGTTTTTT.